The 16 T cell receptor beta chains presented below share a single source sample, sequenced in a study of blood T cell repertoires in COVID-19. Sequenced by immunoSEQ multiplex PCR; TCRdb stores in-frame clones only, minus some. The profile covers 300,000 or so clones, with about 82% appearing a single time and 1.5% to 2% taken by the ten largest. Sequenced input: peripheral blood. The receptors were sampled from a woman in her fifties or sixties with acute or convalescent COVID-19.

The gene calls are TRBV18 and TRBJ2-1; 7 bases match TRBD1. Per germline, CDR1 KGHSH and CDR2 LQKENI. This CDR3 has 14 amino acids. Trimming took 4 bases from V and 2 from J; bases not matched to a gene: 2. The CDR3 here is CASSRDRTYNEQFF. The CDR3 nucleotides read TGTGCCAGCTCACGGGACAGAACCTACAATGAGCAGTTCTTC.

This clone turned up a few times. This chain joins TRBV28 and TRBJ1-2; perhaps TRBD1 as D (6 bases). Germline V gene sequence: CDR1 MDHEN, CDR2 SYDVKM. The ends were cut back, 3 bases at V and 8 bases at J, with 16 bases in the middle. This CDR3 spans 14 amino acids. CDR3 in amino acids: CASSFFLRGKGYTF. The CDR3 nucleotides read TGTGCCAGCAGTTTCTTCTTAAGGGGGAAAGGCTACACCTTC.

The chain recombines TRBV7-3 with TRBJ1-1, with no clear D. V gave up 1 base and J gave up 2 bases, with 8 bases separating them. The CDR3 is 14 residues long. Looked up from germline, CDR1 is SGHTA and CDR2 is FQGTGA. CDR3 residues: CASSLMGINTEAFF. The CDR3 coding sequence is TGTGCCAGCAGCTTAATGGGCATAAACACTGAAGCTTTCTTT.

The chain joins TRBV28 to TRBJ1-1; 7 nucleotides align to TRBD1. The V segment lost 2 bases and the J segment 8 bases; nucleotides outside the gene matches: 11. CDR3 size: 15 residues. Germline V gives CDR1 MDHEN, CDR2 SYDVKM. The CDR3 sequence is CASSLGTDSAGEAFF. The CDR3 region has the DNA TGTGCCAGCAGTTTAGGGACAGACAGCGCGGGGGAAGCTTTCTTT.

V and J are TRBV11-2 and TRBJ2-7; D unclear. The germline V and J ends were trimmed by 4 bases and 5 bases, with 12 bases remaining between them. The CDR3 runs to 13 residues. Germline loops: CDR1 SGHAT, CDR2 FQNNGV. CDR3: CASSSYTNNEQYF. The CDR3 coding sequence is TGTGCCAGCAGCTCATACACTAATAACGAGCAGTACTTC. The complete variable domain, with remaining parts taken from reference TRBV11-2 and TRBJ2-7, reads EAGVAQSPRYKIIEKRQSVAFWCNPISGHATLYWYQQILGQGPKLLIQFQNNGVVDDSQLPKDRFSAERLKGVDSTLKIQPAKLEDSAVYLCASSSYTNNEQYFGPGTRLTVT.

The V and J genes are TRBV9 and TRBJ2-2; 9 nucleotides agree with TRBD2. The CDR3 has 14 residues. Germline CDR1 reads SGDLS; CDR2 reads YYNGEE. The J segment lost 1 base and the V segment lost 6 bases, leaving 1 base of the junction unmatched. CDR3 in amino acids: CASKAGGNTGELFF. CDR3 nucleotide sequence: TGTGCCAGCAAAGCGGGAGGGAACACCGGGGAGCTGTTTTTT.

This clone was detected once. V usage is TRBV27 and J usage is TRBJ1-4; TRBD1 matches at 10 bases. With 5 bases clipped from V and 11 bases from J, the junction kept 11 bases outside the gene matches. Looked up from germline, CDR1 is MNHEY and CDR2 is SMNVEV (reference sequence). The CDR3 extends over 15 amino acids. The CDR3 coding sequence is TGTGCCAGCAGTCTAGCTTTTGGGACAGGGGTGAAACTGTTTTTT. Translating it yields CASSLAFGTGVKLFF.

V gene TRBV7-3 combines with J gene TRBJ1-2, with D possibly TRBD1 on 5 matching bases. The CDR3 is made up of 13 amino acids. V was trimmed by 7 bases and J by 8 bases, leaving 17 bases between them. Germline CDR1 reads SGHTA; CDR2 reads FQGTGA. In DNA form, the CDR3 reads TGTGCCAGCATCAAGCACAGGCGGAAAGGCTACACCTTC. Protein product: CASIKHRRKGYTF.

The J gene is TRBJ1-1, the V gene TRBV7-8, with a possible D match to TRBD1 (6 bases). Germline values: CDR1 SGHVS, CDR2 FQNEAQ. V lost 5 bases, J lost 3 bases, and 13 bases lay in between. This CDR3 is built from 14 residues. Here the CDR3 reads CASSLDRWDTEAFF. The CDR3 DNA follows: TGTGCCAGCAGCCTCGACAGGTGGGACACTGAAGCTTTCTTT.

This clone was found a few times. The chain joins TRBV6-4 to TRBJ1-1; perhaps TRBD1 as D (6 bases). The germline V gene has CDR1 MRHNA and CDR2 SNTAGT. Deletions cut 7 bases from V and 5 bases from J, with 20 bases between. CDR3 length equals 15 residues. The CDR3 loop reads CASTNTNRDRTEAFF. In nucleotides, the CDR3 is TGTGCCAGCACCAATACTAACAGGGATCGGACTGAAGCTTTCTTT.

V is TRBV2 and J is TRBJ1-1; 9 bases match TRBD1. J lost 2 bases, V lost 6 bases, and 13 bases had no gene match. Germline-derived CDR1 and CDR2 are SNHLY and FYNNEI. The CDR3 runs 17 residues. CDR3 coding DNA: TGTGCCAGCAGGCCACTCAGGGACAGGGAACGTAACACTGAAGCTTTCTTT. Residues: CASRPLRDRERNTEAFF. The full variable domain, its missing parts supplied by reference TRBV2 and TRBJ1-1, is EPEVTQTPSHQVTQMGQEVILRCVPISNHLYFYWYRQILGQKVEFLVSFYNNEISEKSEIFDDQFSVERPDGSNFTLKIRSTKLEDSAMYFCASRPLRDRERNTEAFFGQGTRLTVV.

The chain is built from TRBV2 and TRBJ1-5, with D unclear. Between the trimmed V and J ends, which lost 6 bases and 6 bases, there was a span of 9 bases. This CDR3 has 12 amino acids. Germline V gene lookup returns CDR1 SNHLY and CDR2 FYNNEI. CDR3 amino acids: CASRQEGQPQHF. CDR3 DNA: TGTGCCAGCAGGCAGGAGGGTCAGCCCCAGCATTTT.

The V gene is TRBV28, the J gene TRBJ1-5; 7 bases agree with TRBD1. Germline CDR1 MDHEN, CDR2 SYDVKM. Losses at the gene ends were 8 bases for V and 4 bases for J; bases not matched to a gene: 8. The CDR3 is made up of 14 amino acids. The CDR3 DNA sequence: TGTGCCAGCCACCGGGGACAGATAAATCAGCCCCAGCATTTT. Translating gives CASHRGQINQPQHF.

The rearrangement joins TRBV19 to TRBJ2-7, with 7 nucleotides matching TRBD1. Germline trimming cut 4 bases from V and 2 bases from J; bases unmatched to any gene: 2. Germline CDR1 is LNHDA and CDR2 is SQIVND (reference sequence). The length of the CDR3 is 13 residues. CDR3 loop: CASSTDRTYEQYF. CDR3 DNA: TGTGCCAGTAGTACGGACAGGACCTACGAGCAGTACTTC.

The chain recombines TRBV4-3 with TRBJ2-7; D is unresolved. Germline CDR1 reads LGHNA; CDR2 reads YSLEER. The CDR3 sequence is 16 residues long. Trimming cost V 2 bases and J 0 bases, with 14 bases left between them. CDR3 DNA sequence: TGCGCCAGCAGCCAAAATGTTTACGTTAGCTCCTACGAGCAGTACTTC. This encodes CASSQNVYVSSYEQYF.

The genes are TRBV19 and TRBJ2-1, with 7 bases fitting TRBD2. The CDR3 totals 20 residues. Germline V gene data show CDR1 as LNHDA and CDR2 as SQIVND (reference sequence). V shed 3 bases, J shed 3 bases, and the junction held 20 bases outside the gene matches. Here the CDR3 reads CASSISFGLAEVGLYNEQFF. CDR3 bases: TGTGCCAGTAGTATCAGCTTCGGGCTAGCGGAGGTTGGACTCTACAATGAGCAGTTCTTC.